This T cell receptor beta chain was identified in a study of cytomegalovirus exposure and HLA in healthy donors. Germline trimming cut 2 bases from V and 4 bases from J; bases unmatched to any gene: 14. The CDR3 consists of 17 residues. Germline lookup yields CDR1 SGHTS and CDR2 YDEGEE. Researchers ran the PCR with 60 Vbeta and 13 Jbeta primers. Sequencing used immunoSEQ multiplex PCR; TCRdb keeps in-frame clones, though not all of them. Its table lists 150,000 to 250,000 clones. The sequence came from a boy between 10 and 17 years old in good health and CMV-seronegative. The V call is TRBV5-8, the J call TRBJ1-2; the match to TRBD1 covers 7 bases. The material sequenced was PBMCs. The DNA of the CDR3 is TGTGCCAGCAGCTTAACTACCGGGACAGAGATTCCCTATGGCTACACCTTC. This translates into CASSLTTGTEIPYGYTF.